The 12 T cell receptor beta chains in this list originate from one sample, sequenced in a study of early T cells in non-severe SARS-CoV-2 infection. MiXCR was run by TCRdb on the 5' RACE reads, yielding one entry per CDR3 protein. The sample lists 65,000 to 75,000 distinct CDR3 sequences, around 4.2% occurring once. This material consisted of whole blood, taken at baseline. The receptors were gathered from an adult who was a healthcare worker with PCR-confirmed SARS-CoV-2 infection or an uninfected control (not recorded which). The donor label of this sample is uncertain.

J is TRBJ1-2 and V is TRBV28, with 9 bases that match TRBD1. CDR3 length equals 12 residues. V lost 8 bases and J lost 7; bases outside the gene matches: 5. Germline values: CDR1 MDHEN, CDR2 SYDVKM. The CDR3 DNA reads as TGTGCCAGCCTACAGGGGGCGTCTGGCTACACCTTC. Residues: CASLQGASGYTF.

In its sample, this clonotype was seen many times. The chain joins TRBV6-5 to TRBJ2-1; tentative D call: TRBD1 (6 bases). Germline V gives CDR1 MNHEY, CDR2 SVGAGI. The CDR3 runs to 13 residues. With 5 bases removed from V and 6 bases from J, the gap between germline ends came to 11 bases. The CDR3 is CASSGQNANEQFF. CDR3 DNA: TGTGCCAGCAGTGGACAGAATGCCAATGAGCAGTTCTTC.

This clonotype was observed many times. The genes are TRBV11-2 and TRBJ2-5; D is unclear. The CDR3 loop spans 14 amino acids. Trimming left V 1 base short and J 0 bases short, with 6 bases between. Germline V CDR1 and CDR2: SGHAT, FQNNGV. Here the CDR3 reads CASSLVPNQETQYF. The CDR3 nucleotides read TGTGCCAGCAGCTTAGTCCCGAACCAAGAGACCCAGTACTTC.

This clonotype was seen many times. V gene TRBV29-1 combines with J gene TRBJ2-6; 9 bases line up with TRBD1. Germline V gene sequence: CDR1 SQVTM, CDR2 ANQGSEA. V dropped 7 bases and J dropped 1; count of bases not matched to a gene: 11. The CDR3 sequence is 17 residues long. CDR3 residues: CSAGGTGRPSGANVLTF. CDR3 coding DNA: TGCAGCGCCGGAGGGACAGGGCGTCCTTCTGGGGCCAACGTCCTGACTTTC.

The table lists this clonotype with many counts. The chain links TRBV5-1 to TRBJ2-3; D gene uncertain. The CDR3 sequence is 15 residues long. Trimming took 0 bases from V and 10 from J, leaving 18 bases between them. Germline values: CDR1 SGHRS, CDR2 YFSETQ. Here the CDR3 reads CASSLGLTGGESQYF. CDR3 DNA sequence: TGCGCCAGCAGCTTGGGGCTGACGGGCGGCGAGTCGCAGTATTTT.

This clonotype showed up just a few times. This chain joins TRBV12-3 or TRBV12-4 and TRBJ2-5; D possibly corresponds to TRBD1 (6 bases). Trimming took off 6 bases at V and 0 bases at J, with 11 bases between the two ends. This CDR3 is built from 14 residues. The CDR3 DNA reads TGTGCCAGCAGCCACAACAGGGACCAAGAGACCCAGTACTTC. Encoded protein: CASSHNRDQETQYF.

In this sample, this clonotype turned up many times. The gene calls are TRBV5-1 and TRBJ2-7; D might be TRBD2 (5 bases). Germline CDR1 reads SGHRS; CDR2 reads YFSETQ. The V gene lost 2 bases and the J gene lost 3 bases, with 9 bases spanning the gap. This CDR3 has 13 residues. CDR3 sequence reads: CASSFGEYYEQYF. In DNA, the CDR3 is TGCGCCAGCAGCTTCGGGGAATACTACGAGCAGTACTTC. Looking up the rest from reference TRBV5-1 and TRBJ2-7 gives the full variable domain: KAGVTQTPRYLIKTRGQQVTLSCSPISGHRSVSWYQQTPGQGLQFLFEYFSETQRNKGNFPGRFSGRQFSNSRSEMNVSTLELGDSALYLCASSFGEYYEQYFGPGTRLTVT.

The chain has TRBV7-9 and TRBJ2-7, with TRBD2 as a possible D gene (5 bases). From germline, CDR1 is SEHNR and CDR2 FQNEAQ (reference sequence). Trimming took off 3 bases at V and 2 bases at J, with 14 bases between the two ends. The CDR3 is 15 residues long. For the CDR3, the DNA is TGTGCCAGCAGCTTGGGCTCGGGAAGTCCCTACGAGCAGTACTTC. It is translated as CASSLGSGSPYEQYF.

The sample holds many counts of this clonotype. CDR3 in amino acids: CASSRGNEQFF. CDR3 nucleotides: TGCGCCAGCAGCCGGGGCAATGAGCAGTTCTTC. V and J are TRBV10-1 and TRBJ2-1, with TRBD2 as a possible D gene (5 bases). The CDR3 has 11 amino acids. V was trimmed by 6 bases and J by 6 bases, leaving 6 bases between them. CDR1 is WNHNN, CDR2 SYGVQD, per germline (reference sequence).

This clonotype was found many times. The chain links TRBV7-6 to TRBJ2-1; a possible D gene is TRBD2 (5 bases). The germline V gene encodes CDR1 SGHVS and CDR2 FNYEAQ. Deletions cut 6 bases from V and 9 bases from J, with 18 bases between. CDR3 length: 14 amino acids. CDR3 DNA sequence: TGTGCCAGCAGGGGGTTGGGTGGCCGGGGTGAGCAGTTCTTC. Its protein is CASRGLGGRGEQFF.

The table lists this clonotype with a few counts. CDR3: CASSYPSLISGNTIYF. The CDR3, as DNA: TGTGCCAGCAGTTATCCATCACTGATCTCTGGAAACACCATATATTTT. V gene TRBV13 combines with J gene TRBJ1-3; D unresolved. Germline assignment: CDR1 PRHDT and CDR2 FYEKMQ (reference sequence). CDR3 length equals 16 residues. V was trimmed by 6 bases and J by 0 bases, leaving 15 bases between them.

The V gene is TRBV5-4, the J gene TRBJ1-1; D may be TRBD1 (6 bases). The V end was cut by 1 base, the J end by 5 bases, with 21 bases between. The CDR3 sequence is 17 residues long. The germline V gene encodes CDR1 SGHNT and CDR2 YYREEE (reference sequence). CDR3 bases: TGTGCCAGCAGCTTGCGGTCTACAGGGAGGAGGGGGACTGAAGCTTTCTTT. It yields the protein CASSLRSTGRRGTEAFF.